The rows below give T cell receptor beta chains drawn from one sample of a study of OX40 agonist ivuxolimab in advanced cancers. Clones were sequenced by immunoSEQ multiplex PCR, and TCRdb holds only the in-frame ones, with some missing. The table has about 100,000 clones, under 95% seen once. The specimen comprised CD4+ or CD8+ T cells sorted from blood, sampled in a trial of the OX40 agonist ivuxolimab. These receptors came from an adult with an advanced solid tumor such as melanoma, head and neck, liver or kidney cancer. Both conserved end residues are part of each CDR3. Each record gives: V gene, CDR3 length, CDR3 protein.

TRBV5-1 | 14 | CASSPGQGERGYTF
TRBV28 | 13 | CASIGANTGELFF
TRBV28 | 15 | CASSLPGGGHNEQFF
TRBV28 | 14 | CASLPQDRGHGYTF
TRBV7-3 | 15 | CASSSGQGVNQPQHF
TRBV5-6 | 15 | CASSSWTSSLNIQYF
TRBV28 | 15 | CASSLGGGRPYEQYF
TRBV4-2 | 15 | CASSQDESVGRSAFF
TRBV16 | 15 | CASSQQIRGPNEQYF
TRBV28 | 13 | CASRRTGDGEQYF
TRBV18 | 17 | CASSPRNIEGSGNTIYF
TRBV2 | 14 | CASRRDRGFNEQFF
TRBV2 | 14 | CATQRQLQNYGYTF
TRBV20-1 | 9 | CSANNEQFF
TRBV5-5 | 15 | CASSAIAGQFYEQYF
TRBV5-1 | 15 | CASSSGQVINYEQYF
TRBV5-1 | 14 | CASSTSGSYNEQFF
TRBV7-3 | 14 | CASSSSSLVQVQYF
TRBV30 | 13 | CAWSQTEGNEQYF
TRBV7-2 | 13 | CASSFLGVDEQFF
TRBV7-3 | 16 | CASSATQGTGANVLTF
TRBV7-2 | 15 | CASSLLSITNTEAFF
TRBV7-9 | 15 | CASSHPSGRGLGQYF
TRBV18 | 16 | CASSLQSQLSGNTIYF
TRBV25-1 | 16 | CASSDPRGGSYNEQFF
TRBV28 | 13 | CASSSSRYNEQFF
TRBV6-1 | 13 | CASRHTANTEAFF
TRBV15 | 23 | CATSRELSAKFSPEGPGANVLTF
TRBV5-1 | 14 | CASSFGDSNQPQHF
TRBV5-8 | 16 | CASSSRVGGTNEKLFF
TRBV7-7 | 15 | CASSLSRLGNNEQFF
TRBV7-2 | 14 | CASSSLTGGETQYF
TRBV18 | 14 | CASSINSGANVLTF
TRBV19 | 13 | CASSIQLYNEQFF
TRBV7-3 | 13 | CASSFWGADTQYF
TRBV11-3 | 12 | CASSLAQETQYF
TRBV5-6 | 14 | CASSLRDRGRSYTF
TRBV27 | 15 | CASSRLAGGPYEQYF
TRBV16 | 14 | CASSLQYSNQPQHF
TRBV6-5 | 14 | CASSYSGSGNTIYF
TRBV7-2 | 13 | CASSLWEEYEQFF
TRBV7-2 | 15 | CASSLVGGKNEKLFF
TRBV7-9 | 14 | CASSLQQGNTEAFF
TRBV6-1 | 15 | CASIFTGSRTDTQYF
TRBV9 | 16 | CASSVAEVSVQETQYF
TRBV10-1 | 15 | CASSGKRETTDTQYF
TRBV27 | 14 | CASSRGTSGNTIYF
TRBV12-1 | 17 | CASTPGGTETGANVLTF
TRBV5-1 | 16 | CASSLVRIGGLDEQYF
TRBV2 | 13 | CASSRTSNQPQHF
TRBV7-2 | 13 | CASSLGGGGELFF
TRBV6-5 | 15 | CASREQGYSNQPQHF
TRBV7-9 | 15 | CASSEGYSGANVLTF
TRBV18 | 15 | CASSPDGNSNQPQHF
TRBV13 | 15 | CASRRGARNTGELFF